A selection of T cell receptor beta chains follows, all from one sample in a study of molecular identifiers for immune sequencing clone quantification. TCRdb redid the calling of the PCR reads with MiXCR, one entry per CDR3 protein. The sample carries about 640,000 distinct CDR3 sequences, 20% recorded once. The sample comprised naive CD8+ T cells from blood, with Jurkat cell RNA spiked in. The source is a human donor in good health. Some libraries in this study had Jurkat cell RNA spiked in. CDR3s leave out the opening cysteine and the closing phenylalanine or tryptophan.

v_call cdr3_length cdr3_aa
TRBV4-3 13 ASSQDRDRGYEQY
TRBV6-5 10 ASRSHRAEQY
TRBV30 13 AFLHLMGQPYEQY
TRBV7-2 14 ASSLVGPASGNTIY
TRBV6-5 12 ASRPPGALYEQY
TRBV10-3 12 AISEVGNTYGYT
TRBV3-1 15 ASSQDDRGTMDPEAF
TRBV30 13 AWSLSEWGAYEQY
TRBV28 12 ASSFLTGGEEQF
TRBV7-9 13 ASSSRQGLPYEQY
TRBV6-2/TRBV6-3 15 ASSYSGGSPITDTQY
TRBV6-5 13 ASRQTGGNTDTQY
TRBV5-4 14 ASSLDPAGMNTEAF
TRBV7-9 13 ASSLGASGNYERY
TRBV4-3 13 ASSQDRVSTGELF
TRBV10-2 13 ASSESSLAVYEQY
TRBV5-4 12 ASTVKGGGSPLH
TRBV4-3 13 ASSQYRGFHTEAF
TRBV6-5 11 ASGLTGVYGYT
TRBV6-5 17 ASSYQYNVVRPVIGSYT
TRBV7-9 13 ASSLYGRDDNEQF
TRBV27 13 ASSLSRTGTYGYT
TRBV5-1 11 ASSLEGPPEQY
TRBV20-1 13 SAYGGGQIGTEAL
TRBV5-5 12 ASSLGYHNPEAF
TRBV29-1 13 SVGPEGPGGYGYT
TRBV12-3/TRBV12-4 13 ASSWPGQGFYEQH
TRBV11-2 14 ASSTPLAGVPYEQY
TRBV13 11 ASSLGVIETQY
TRBV6-2/TRBV6-3 15 ASTRRGSLLATDTQY
TRBV10-3 14 AISEDRVYGQETQY
TRBV4-1 14 ASSPQGEGGYNEQF
TRBV11-2 13 ASSLEVRLNAEAF
TRBV11-2 13 ASSLDLGRPYEQY
TRBV21-1 13 ASIFRGEPKNIQY
TRBV7-9 14 ASSFRGSIPQETQY
TRBV7-8 14 ASTDSGGAGTGELF
TRBV7-9 18 ASSRDPGTSGGLLTDTQY
TRBV7-9 14 ASSLATGGYQETQY
TRBV6-6 10 ASSPTVYEQY
TRBV4-1 14 ASSQVPGVGQETPY
TRBV19 14 ASSMVDRSGTGELF
TRBV19 12 ASRAGGMTTEAF
TRBV6-2/TRBV6-3 18 ASSYDWSPGGAGGTDTQY
TRBV7-9 14 ASSLAGRGMVTEAF
TRBV13 10 ASSLGTGVAF
TRBV2 12 ASSEIHSYNEQF
TRBV20-1 11 SARPGQNYGYT
TRBV20-1 17 SARGWGLVYGRRTDTQY
TRBV5-5 12 ASSFGGNSYEQY
TRBV7-8 15 ASSLFSPRQLNTEAF
TRBV14 12 ASSQDAGYTEAF
TRBV12-3/TRBV12-4 12 ASRGGETSYGYT
TRBV6-2/TRBV6-3 14 ASSYLPGQGNTEAF
TRBV6-5 10 ASRILPGELF